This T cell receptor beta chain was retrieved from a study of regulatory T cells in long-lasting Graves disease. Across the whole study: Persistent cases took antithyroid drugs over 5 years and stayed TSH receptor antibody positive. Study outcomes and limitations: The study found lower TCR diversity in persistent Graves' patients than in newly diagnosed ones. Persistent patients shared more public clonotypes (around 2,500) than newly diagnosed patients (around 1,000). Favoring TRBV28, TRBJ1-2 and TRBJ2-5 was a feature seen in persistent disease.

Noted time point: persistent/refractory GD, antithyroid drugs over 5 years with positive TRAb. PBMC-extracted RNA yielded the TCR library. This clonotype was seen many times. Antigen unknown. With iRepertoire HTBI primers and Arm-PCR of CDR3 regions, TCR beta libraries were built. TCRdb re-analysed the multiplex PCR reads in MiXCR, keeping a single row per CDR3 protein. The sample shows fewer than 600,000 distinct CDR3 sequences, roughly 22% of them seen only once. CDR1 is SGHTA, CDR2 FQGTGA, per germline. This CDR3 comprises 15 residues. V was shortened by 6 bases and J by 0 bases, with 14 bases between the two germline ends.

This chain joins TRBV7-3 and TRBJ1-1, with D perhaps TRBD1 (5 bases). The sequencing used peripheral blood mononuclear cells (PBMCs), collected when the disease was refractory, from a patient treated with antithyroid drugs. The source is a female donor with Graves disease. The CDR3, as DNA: TGTGCCAGCAGGGATTCCGGGACGGTGAACACTGAAGCTTTCTTT. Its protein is CASRDSGTVNTEAFF.